This T cell receptor (beta chain) is from a study of T cell responses to AZD1222 COVID-19 vaccine. Clones were sequenced by immunoSEQ multiplex PCR, and TCRdb holds only the in-frame ones, with some missing. The data show 150,000 to 200,000 clones, around 87% seen once. V lost 1 base and J lost 4, with 14 bases in between. CDR1 SGHVS and CDR2 FNYEAQ come from the germline V gene. The CDR3 extends over 16 amino acids. The chain joins TRBV7-6 to TRBJ1-3; perhaps TRBD1 as D (5 bases). The input for sequencing was peripheral blood, taken on day 0 of AZD1222 vaccination. The origin of this receptor is an adult in good health. The CDR3 region has the DNA TGTGCCAGCAGCTTAGATCGCGGGGCCCGGGGAAACACCATATATTTT. It encodes CASSLDRGARGNTIYF.